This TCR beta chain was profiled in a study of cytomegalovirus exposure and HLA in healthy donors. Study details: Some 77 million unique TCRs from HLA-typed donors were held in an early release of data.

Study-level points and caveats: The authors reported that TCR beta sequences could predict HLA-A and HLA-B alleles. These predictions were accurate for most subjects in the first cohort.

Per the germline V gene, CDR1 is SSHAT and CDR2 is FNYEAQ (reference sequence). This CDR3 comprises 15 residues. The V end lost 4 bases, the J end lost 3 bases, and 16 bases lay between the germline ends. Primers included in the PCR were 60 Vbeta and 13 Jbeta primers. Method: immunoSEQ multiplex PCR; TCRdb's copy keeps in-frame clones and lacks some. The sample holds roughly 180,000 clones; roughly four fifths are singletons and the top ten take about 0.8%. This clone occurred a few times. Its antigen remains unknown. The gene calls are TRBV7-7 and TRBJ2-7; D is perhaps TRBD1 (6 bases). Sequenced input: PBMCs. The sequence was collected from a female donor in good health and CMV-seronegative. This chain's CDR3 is CASSSGQQGNYEQYF. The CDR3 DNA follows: TGTGCCAGCAGCTCCGGGCAGCAGGGGAACTACGAGCAGTACTTC.